This T cell receptor beta chain was found in a study of cytomegalovirus exposure and HLA in healthy donors. As for the study in general: Most genotyped donors, about 81% of roughly 400, had Caucasian-associated genetic ancestry.

This clone was seen a single time. Its matching antigen is unknown. Study observations and caveats: HLA alleles were associated with 17,000 or so TCR beta sequences in a later analysis at 0.05 false discovery rate.

There are 11 residues in the CDR3. V lost 5 bases, J lost 5 bases, and 9 bases lay in between. CDR1 DFQATT and CDR2 SNEGSKA come from the germline V gene (reference sequence). It was healthy bone marrow donors who served as donors. PCR used 60 Vbeta primers and 13 Jbeta primers. Sequencing was performed with immunoSEQ multiplex PCR; in TCRdb, only in-frame clones are kept and a portion is missing. The sample has hundreds of thousands of clones, 70% to 90% seen once. V gene TRBV20-1 combines with J gene TRBJ1-1, with D tentatively TRBD1 (6 bases). The origin of this receptor is a woman aged 18-30 years in good health and CMV-seronegative. Sequences were obtained from PBMCs. The CDR3 sequence: CSAFRGTEAFF. The CDR3 DNA follows: TGCAGTGCTTTTAGGGGGACTGAAGCTTTCTTT.